This is a list of T cell receptor beta chains from one sample in a study of patients and donors after allogeneic stem cell transplantation. TCRdb reanalysed the RT-PCR reads using MiXCR and keeps one entry per CDR3 protein. Of about a million distinct CDR3 sequences listed, about 20% were seen once; the top ten hold around 6%. The sequenced sample was blood, either unsorted or a sorted T cell fraction (not recorded which). The source of these receptors is a human donor who was either an allogeneic HSCT recipient or a stem cell or donor lymphocyte infusion donor (not recorded which). It is not recorded whose cells these are; they may come from a transplant donor. CDR3s include the opening cysteine and the closing phenylalanine or tryptophan. Expanded clones get a size class; other rows say once, few or many, or leave the size out.

clone_size | v_call | cdr3_aa
NA | TRBV5-1 | CASSLEIRAYEQYF
NA | TRBV5-6 | CASSGRTSGWRNEQFF
NA | TRBV12-3/TRBV12-4 | CASSVLLAGGADTQYF
NA | TRBV15 | CATSRRDRGISYNEQFF
NA | TRBV24-1 | CATSGIDSYEQYF
few | TRBV10-3 | CAISGRDTIGNTEAFF
few | TRBV7-8 | CASSIRKVAGELFF
few | TRBV7-2 | CASSKRQPISNEQYF
NA | TRBV24-1 | CATSDPRLSTDTQYF
few | TRBV12-3/TRBV12-4 | CASSLSPGGVYEQYF
many | TRBV20-1 | CSAREGTLNTEAFF
few | TRBV30 | CAWSGSASGANVLTF
NA | TRBV9 | CASSAQSGKSRGSEQFF
NA | TRBV20-1 | CSAGPGQEYEQYF
many | TRBV7-8 | CASSLYGASSGEYNEQFF
NA | TRBV20-1 | CSRRGSSYNEQFF
NA | TRBV5-1 | CASSFKAGVPDTQYF
many | TRBV5-1 | CASSFSGRAGNTEAFF
NA | TRBV6-1 | CASSERGTGVRTGELFF
few | TRBV20-1 | CSAIRLAGDYEQYF
NA | TRBV11-3 | CASSLNRGPGGWETQYF
few | TRBV5-1 | CASSDRLAGANHETQYF
few | TRBV5-1 | CASSPLLSESAETQYF
few | TRBV2 | CASSGITGGDTGELFF
few | TRBV21-1 | CASSKAGGRMNTGELFF
few | TRBV25-1 | CASSLPGQSFYGYTF
few | TRBV12-3/TRBV12-4 | CATSILRQARSYNEQFF
NA | TRBV7-9 | CASSPGGGTGGLETQYF
few | TRBV7-9 | CASSAPWGGKGADTQYF
few | TRBV20-1 | CSGHYPSYNEQFF
NA | TRBV27 | CASSLSGEAFSHEQYF
NA | TRBV29-1 | CSEKEGSFTEAFF
NA | TRBV6-5 | CASSYLPGGDEKLFF
NA | TRBV20-1 | CSARDLSLRYNEQFF
many | TRBV25-1 | CASSDYYEQYF
few | TRBV4-3 | CASSRDSRGDTDTQYF
few | TRBV27 | CASGTDRTDTQYF